This TCR beta chain is from a study of control samples from healthy donors and cancer patients. TCRdb's table, derived via immunoSEQ multiplex PCR, lists solely in-frame clones and lacks some. The sample consists of under 200,000 clones, 90% to 95% of them appearing once. Trimming cost V 0 bases and J 1 base, with 6 bases left between them. CDR3 size: 14 residues. CDR1 and CDR2 from the germline V gene are MGHRA and YSYEKL. The chain has TRBV4-1 and TRBJ1-2, with D uncertain. This clonotype was obtained from a woman aged 30 to 39 in good health. Material for sequencing was blood. CDR3 in amino acids: CASSQDVGNYGYTF. The CDR3 DNA is TGCGCCAGCAGCCAAGACGTCGGTAACTATGGCTACACCTTC.